The rows below give T cell receptor beta chains drawn from one sample of a study of shared clonotypes between healthy human individuals. TCRdb's copy holds only in-frame clones and misses some; the assay was immunoSEQ multiplex PCR. The sample lists about 510,000 clones; roughly 85% were seen once. What was sequenced was PBMCs. These TCRs come from a woman between 40 and 55 years old in good health. Some clones in this sample may be carry-over from other donors' samples. CDR3s include the opening cysteine and the closing phenylalanine or tryptophan. The D gene is left open where the match is weak. Not all rows give a size; the values are once, few, many and, for expanded clones, a class.

CDR3 length	V gene	D gene	J gene	clone size	CDR3 protein	CDR3 DNA
16	TRBV5-1	TRBD2	TRBJ2-3	few	CASSTGTSGGSDTQYF	TGCGCCAGCAGCACCGGGACTAGCGGGGGCTCAGATACGCAGTATTTT
16	TRBV5-5	TRBD2	TRBJ2-1	.	CASSYRPGEGNNEQFF	TGTGCCAGCAGTTACCGACCCGGGGAGGGGAACAATGAGCAGTTCTTC
15	TRBV7-9	.	TRBJ1-2	few	CASSPTTQGSYGYTF	TGTGCCAGCAGCCCTACTACGCAGGGGAGTTATGGCTACACCTTC
15	TRBV27	TRBD2	TRBJ2-7	.	CASSPTRGGSYEQYF	TGTGCCAGCAGTCCTACCCGGGGCGGGAGCTACGAGCAGTACTTC
13	TRBV5-8	.	TRBJ1-2	few	CASSLASRGISTF	TGTGCCAGCAGCTTGGCCTCCCGAGGGATTTCCACCTTC
17	TRBV7-2	TRBD2	TRBJ2-3	.	CASSASLLAALTDTQYF	TGTGCCAGCAGCGCCTCCCTCCTAGCGGCGCTCACAGATACGCAGTATTTT
16	TRBV28	.	TRBJ2-5	.	CASSSTSDRSGETQYF	TGTGCCAGCAGCTCAACTTCGGACAGATCGGGGGAGACCCAGTACTTC
13	TRBV28	.	TRBJ2-1	few	CASRRHLGDEQFF	TGTGCCAGCAGGAGACACCTAGGCGATGAGCAGTTCTTC
13	TRBV7-9	TRBD1	TRBJ2-7	.	CASSSDTGGWQYF	TGTGCCAGCAGCTCCGATACAGGGGGGTGGCAGTACTTC
15	TRBV6-4	.	TRBJ2-2	many	CASSDSAVNTGELFF	TGTGCCAGCAGTGACTCGGCAGTGAACACCGGGGAGCTGTTTTTT
13	TRBV29-1	TRBD1	TRBJ2-2	.	CSVMGQATGELFF	TGCAGCGTAATGGGACAGGCCACCGGGGAGCTGTTTTTT
13	TRBV29-1	.	TRBJ1-2	.	CSVEDPGRYGYTF	TGCAGCGTTGAAGACCCCGGGAGATATGGCTACACCTTC
13	TRBV7-2	TRBD1	TRBJ2-7	.	CASSADRGDEQYF	TGTGCCAGCAGCGCGGACAGGGGGGACGAGCAGTACTTC
14	TRBV7-2	.	TRBJ2-3	.	CASSLRGNRDTQYF	TGTGCCAGCAGCTTAAGGGGGAATCGCGATACGCAGTATTTT
15	TRBV9	.	TRBJ1-4	.	CASSVGWGDNEKLFF	TGTGCCAGCAGCGTAGGTTGGGGGGATAATGAAAAACTGTTTTTT
15	TRBV30	.	TRBJ2-3	.	CAWWRTTQVLDTQYF	TGTGCCTGGTGGCGGACTACCCAGGTGTTAGATACGCAGTATTTT
15	TRBV5-1	.	TRBJ2-7	.	CASSLFNGFENEQYF	TGCGCCAGCAGCTTATTTAACGGCTTCGAGAACGAGCAGTACTTC
14	TRBV7-7	.	TRBJ2-7	few	CASSPAGFGGEQYF	TGTGCTAGCAGCCCCGCGGGGTTTGGCGGCGAGCAGTACTTC
17	TRBV11-3	TRBD2	TRBJ2-1	.	CASSLVSSGSSYNEQFF	TGTGCCAGCAGCTTAGTCTCCAGCGGGAGCTCCTACAATGAGCAGTTCTTC
12	TRBV6-1	.	TRBJ1-2	.	CASTGSNYGYTF	TGTGCCAGCACAGGCTCTAACTATGGCTACACCTTC
13	TRBV2	.	TRBJ2-3	.	CASSAHREDTQYF	TGTGCCAGCAGTGCGCACAGGGAAGATACGCAGTATTTT
15	TRBV7-8	.	TRBJ2-7	many	CASSLALEGSYEQYF	TGTGCCAGCAGCTTAGCGTTGGAGGGATCCTACGAGCAGTACTTC
15	TRBV19	TRBD1	TRBJ1-1	.	CASSPPGQGNTEAFF	TGTGCCAGTAGCCCCCCGGGACAGGGGAACACTGAAGCTTTCTTT
15	TRBV30	TRBD1	TRBJ1-2	.	CAWSRGAGGNYGYTF	TGTGCCTGGAGCCGGGGGGCAGGGGGCAACTATGGCTACACCTTC
13	TRBV10-2	TRBD2	TRBJ2-5	.	CATGTSRQETQYF	TGCGCCACCGGGACTAGCCGTCAAGAGACCCAGTACTTC
13	TRBV18	.	TRBJ2-7	few	CASSPPDKDEQYF	TGTGCCAGCTCACCCCCGGACAAGGACGAGCAGTACTTC
18	TRBV9	.	TRBJ2-3	.	CASSVGSRLVGSTDTQYF	TGTGCCAGCAGCGTAGGGTCGCGGCTAGTAGGAAGCACAGATACGCAGTATTTT
16	TRBV5-6	TRBD1	TRBJ1-2	.	CASSPGMADRGPGYTF	TGTGCCAGCAGCCCAGGGATGGCAGACAGGGGCCCTGGCTACACCTTC
15	TRBV7-8	.	TRBJ1-2	.	CASSLFGTQPYGYTF	TGTGCCAGCAGCTTATTTGGAACACAACCCTATGGCTACACCTTC
14	TRBV30	TRBD1	TRBJ2-5	.	CAWSLGQGQETQYF	TGTGCCTGGAGTCTCGGACAGGGACAAGAGACCCAGTACTTC
15	TRBV7-8	TRBD2	TRBJ2-7	.	CASSLSASGSYEQYF	TGTGCCAGCAGCTTAAGTGCTAGCGGTTCCTACGAGCAGTACTTC
19	TRBV7-8	TRBD2	TRBJ2-3	.	CASSLTAGTSGRITDTQYF	TGTGCCAGCAGCCTCACCGCGGGGACTAGCGGGAGAATCACAGATACGCAGTATTTT
11	TRBV19	.	TRBJ1-1	.	CASSIGFEAFF	TGTGCCAGTAGTATAGGATTTGAAGCTTTCTTT
15	TRBV15	TRBD2	TRBJ2-7	few	CATSRGAAGVEEQYF	TGTGCCACCAGCAGAGGGGCAGCGGGAGTAGAAGAGCAGTACTTC
14	TRBV11-2	.	TRBJ1-3	.	CASSPGLGGNTIYF	TGTGCCAGCAGCCCGGGCCTGGGGGGAAACACCATATATTTT
15	TRBV7-6	.	TRBJ2-7	.	CASSLVAGNSYEQYF	TGTGCCAGCAGCTTAGTGGCGGGAAATTCCTACGAGCAGTACTTC
14	TRBV11-2	TRBD2	TRBJ2-1	.	CASSLGLAGRVEFF	TGTGCCAGCAGCTTAGGGCTAGCGGGAAGGGTAGAGTTCTTC
15	TRBV7-8	.	TRBJ2-7	.	CASSLFPRLDGEQYF	TGTGCCAGCAGCTTATTCCCCAGGCTAGATGGCGAGCAGTACTTC
18	TRBV11-2	.	TRBJ2-3	.	CASSLEESGPSSTDTQYF	TGTGCCAGCAGCTTAGAAGAAAGCGGGCCTTCTAGCACAGATACGCAGTATTTT
14	TRBV5-1	.	TRBJ1-1	.	CASSWAGVNTEAFF	TGCGCCAGCAGCTGGGCCGGGGTGAACACTGAAGCTTTCTTT
15	TRBV7-2	TRBD1	TRBJ2-7	.	CASSDWTGGGYEQYF	TGTGCCAGCAGCGATTGGACAGGGGGAGGCTACGAGCAGTACTTC
15	TRBV6-5	.	TRBJ2-7	.	CASTPPSGSLYEQYF	TGTGCCAGCACCCCTCCTTCCGGGTCACTCTACGAGCAGTACTTC